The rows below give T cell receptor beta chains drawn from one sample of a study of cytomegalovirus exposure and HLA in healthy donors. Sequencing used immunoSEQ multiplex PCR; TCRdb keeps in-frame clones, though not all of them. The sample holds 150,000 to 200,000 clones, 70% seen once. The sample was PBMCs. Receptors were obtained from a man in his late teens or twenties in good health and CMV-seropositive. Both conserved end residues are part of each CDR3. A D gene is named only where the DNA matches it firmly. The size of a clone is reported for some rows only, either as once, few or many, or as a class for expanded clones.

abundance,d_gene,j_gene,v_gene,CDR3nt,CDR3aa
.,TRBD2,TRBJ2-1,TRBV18,TGTGCCAGCTCACTAAAACGACTAGCGGGTAGCATCTACAATGAGCAGTTCTTC,CASSLKRLAGSIYNEQFF
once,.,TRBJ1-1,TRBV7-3,TGTGCCAGCAAATCTAAGCCCACGAACACTGAAGCTTTCTTT,CASKSKPTNTEAFF
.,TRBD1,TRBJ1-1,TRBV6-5,TGTGCCAGCAGTCAAAGTGAGGACAGGGTCACTGAAGCTTTCTTT,CASSQSEDRVTEAFF
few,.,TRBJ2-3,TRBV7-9,TGTGCCAGCAGCGTCGTTGAAGAGGCGGATACGCAGTATTTT,CASSVVEEADTQYF
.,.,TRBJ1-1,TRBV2,TGTGCCAGCAGGGCGTTTACGGGTAACACTGAAGCTTTCTTT,CASRAFTGNTEAFF
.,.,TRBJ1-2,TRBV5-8,TGTGCCAGCAGGGGGCGAGGTGGCTACACCTTC,CASRGRGGYTF
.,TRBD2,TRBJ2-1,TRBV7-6,TGTGCCAGCAGCTTAGGGACTAGCCTCTACAATGAGCAGTTCTTC,CASSLGTSLYNEQFF
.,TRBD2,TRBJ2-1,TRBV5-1,TGCGCCAGCAGCCGCACTACTAGCGGGCCGAACAATGAGCAGTTCTTC,CASSRTTSGPNNEQFF
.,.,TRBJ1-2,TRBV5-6,TGTGCCAGCAGCCCCGGCGGATCGGGTCTCTATGGCTACACCTTC,CASSPGGSGLYGYTF
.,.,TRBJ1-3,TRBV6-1,TGTGCCAGCAGTGAAGGTTCAGGGGGAAACACCATATATTTT,CASSEGSGGNTIYF
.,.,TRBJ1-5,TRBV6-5,TGTGCCAGCAGTTCCCTACAGGGTCCCCTGTATCAGCCCCAGCATTTT,CASSSLQGPLYQPQHF
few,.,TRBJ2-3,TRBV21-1,TGTGCCAGCAGCAAAGACGGTAGCGGGGGCACAGATACGCAGTATTTT,CASSKDGSGGTDTQYF
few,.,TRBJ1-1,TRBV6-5,TGTGCCAGCAGGTCCCGGGGGGGAGCTTTCTTT,CASRSRGGAFF
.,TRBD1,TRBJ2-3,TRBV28,TGTGCCAGCAGTTTACCGGGACAGGGGAAAGATACGCAGTATTTT,CASSLPGQGKDTQYF